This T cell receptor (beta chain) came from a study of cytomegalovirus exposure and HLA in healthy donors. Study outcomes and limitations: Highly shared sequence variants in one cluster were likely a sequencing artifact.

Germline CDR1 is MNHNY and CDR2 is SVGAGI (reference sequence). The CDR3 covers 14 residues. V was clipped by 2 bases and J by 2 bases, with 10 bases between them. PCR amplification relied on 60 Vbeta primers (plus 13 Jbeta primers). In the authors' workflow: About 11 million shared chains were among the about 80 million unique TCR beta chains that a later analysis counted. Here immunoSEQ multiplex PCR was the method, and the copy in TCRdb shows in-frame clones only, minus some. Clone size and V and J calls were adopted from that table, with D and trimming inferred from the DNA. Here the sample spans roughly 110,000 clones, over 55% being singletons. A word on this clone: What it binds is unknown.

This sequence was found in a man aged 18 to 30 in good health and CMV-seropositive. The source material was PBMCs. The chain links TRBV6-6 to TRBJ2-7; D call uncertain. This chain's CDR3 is CASSYGLAAYEQYF. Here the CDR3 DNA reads TGTGCCAGCAGTTACGGTTTGGCAGCCTACGAGCAGTACTTC.